This T cell receptor (beta chain) derives from a study of T cells in Graves' hyperthyroidism and ophthalmopathy. Study conclusions and caveats: From stable hyperthyroidism, ophthalmopathy was set apart by a 13 V-J model. Most expanded thyroid clonotypes above 0.001 also appeared in blood.

Trimming stripped 4 bases from V and 7 bases from J, with 11 bases between. CDR1 is MNHEY and CDR2 is SMNVEV in the germline V gene (reference sequence). The CDR3 has 13 residues. Amplification of TCR beta CDR3 regions was performed using RNA transcripts as template. First-round RT-PCR with HTBI primers amplified the TCR CDR3 region. TCRdb used MiXCR to reprocess the multiplex PCR reads, holding one entry per CDR3 protein. The sample has around 760,000 distinct CDR3 sequences; roughly 32% are singletons. A word on this clonotype: Antigen specificity is unknown.

The clonotype comes from a woman aged 40 to 55 with Graves' hyperthyroidism. The sample comprised blood. This chain links TRBV27 with TRBJ1-5; D possibly corresponds to TRBD1 (5 bases). This CDR3 reads CASSYWRGQPQHF. The DNA for the CDR3 is TGTGCCAGCAGTTATTGGAGGGGACAGCCCCAGCATTTT.